This TCR beta chain was sequenced for a study of blood T cell repertoires in COVID-19. On the study more broadly: The study drew acute and convalescent COVID-19 samples from the United States, Italy and Spain. In each case, the material was cDNA or gDNA derived from T cells, B-cell-depleted T cells, or PBMCs.

In the original processing: By means of reference gene primer amplification, nucleated cell counts were estimated. Here immunoSEQ multiplex PCR was the method, and the copy in TCRdb shows in-frame clones only, minus some. V and J calls and clone size are copied from that table; D and trimming were computed from the DNA. The data hold about 42,000 clones, with roughly three quarters observed a single time. CDR3 size: 14 residues. The ends were cut back, 6 bases at V and 7 bases at J, with 18 bases in the middle. In germline, CDR1 is SQVTM, CDR2 ANQGSEA. The chain uses TRBV29-1 and TRBJ1-4, with D tentatively TRBD1 (6 bases). The receptor was isolated from an older man with active or convalescent COVID-19. The sample consisted of peripheral blood. The CDR3 is CSVHPTGRGEKLFF. CDR3 in DNA: TGCAGCGTACACCCGACAGGCCGGGGTGAAAAACTGTTTTTT.